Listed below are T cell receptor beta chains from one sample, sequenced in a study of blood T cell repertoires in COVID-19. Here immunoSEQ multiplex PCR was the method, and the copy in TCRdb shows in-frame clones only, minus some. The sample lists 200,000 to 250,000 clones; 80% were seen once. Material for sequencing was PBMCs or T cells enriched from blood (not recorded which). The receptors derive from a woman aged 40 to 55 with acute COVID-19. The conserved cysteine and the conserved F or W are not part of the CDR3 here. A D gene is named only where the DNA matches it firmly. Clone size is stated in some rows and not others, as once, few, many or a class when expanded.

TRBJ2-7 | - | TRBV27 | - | ASSLNGMTYEQY
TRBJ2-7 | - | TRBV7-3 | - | ASSPPQNEQY
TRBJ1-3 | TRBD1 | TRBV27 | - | ASTTLGQGAGNTIY
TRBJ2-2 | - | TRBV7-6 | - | ASSLTGKNGELF
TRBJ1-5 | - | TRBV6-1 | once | ASSEAVSQPQH
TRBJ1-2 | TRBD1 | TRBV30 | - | AWRREGAAGYT
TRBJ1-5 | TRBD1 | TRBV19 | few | ASNRGEGNQPQH
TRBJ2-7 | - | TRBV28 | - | ASTQSDSLYEQY
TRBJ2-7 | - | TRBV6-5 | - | ASSYSTGYYEQY
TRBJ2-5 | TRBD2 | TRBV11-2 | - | ASSRGGWQETQY
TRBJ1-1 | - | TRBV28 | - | ASSLPPLRVSTEAF
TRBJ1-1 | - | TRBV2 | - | ASRLLTGAF
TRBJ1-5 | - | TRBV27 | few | ASSLYGVSNQPQH
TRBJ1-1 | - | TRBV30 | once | AFSNLNTEAF
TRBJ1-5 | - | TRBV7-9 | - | ASSRGGRADQPQH
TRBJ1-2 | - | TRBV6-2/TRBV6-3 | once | ASSESLGSSNYGYT
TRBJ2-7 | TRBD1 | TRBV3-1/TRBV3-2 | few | ASSPRDRDYEQY
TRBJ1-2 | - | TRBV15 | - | ATSRPGEGPGYT
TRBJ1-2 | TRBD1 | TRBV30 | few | AWTWGDRPNYGYT
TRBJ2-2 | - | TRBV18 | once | ASSPDQEGPDRGAV
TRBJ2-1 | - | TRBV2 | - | ASSEKLARYNEQF
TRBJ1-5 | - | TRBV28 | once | ATTGQRNQPQH